These 5 T cell receptor beta chains were sequenced from one sample in a study of molecular identifiers for immune sequencing clone quantification. TCRdb called the PCR reads again in MiXCR, with one record for every CDR3 protein. The table has around 480,000 distinct CDR3 sequences, around a fifth seen once. What was sequenced was naive CD8+ T cells from blood, with Jurkat cell RNA spiked in. Subset of the sample: FACS-sorted CD8+CD4-CCR7+CD45RA+ naive T cells. The receptors were gathered from a human donor in good health. Some libraries in this study had Jurkat cell RNA spiked in.

This clonotype has ten or more counts. The chain joins TRBV28 to TRBJ2-6; D gene unclear. Germline assignment: CDR1 MDHEN and CDR2 SYDVKM. Trimming pared 6 bases from V and 0 bases from J, leaving 3 bases between. This CDR3 is 13 amino acids long. The CDR3 is CASSASGANVLTF. DNA for the CDR3: TGTGCCAGCAGCGCCTCTGGGGCCAACGTCCTGACTTTC.

The chain is built from TRBV7-9 and TRBJ2-5; D might be TRBD1 or TRBD2, each matching 5 bases. The CDR3 is 24 residues long. The germline V gene encodes CDR1 SEHNR and CDR2 FQNEAQ (reference sequence). Trimming removed 5 bases from V and 4 bases from J, with 44 bases in between. CDR3 sequence: CASSLNQPPSLVYSVLGVGETQYF. In DNA form, the CDR3 reads TGTGCCAGCAGCCTAAACCAACCACCAAGTCTCGTCTATTCGGTGCTGGGGGTAGGAGAGACCCAGTACTTC.

This sequence joins TRBV28 and TRBJ2-1, with 10 nucleotides matching TRBD1. After removal of 8 bases from V and 0 bases from J, the junction contained 7 bases not matched to a gene. CDR1 and CDR2 from the germline V gene are MDHEN and SYDVKM. The CDR3 sequence is 16 residues long. CDR3 in amino acids: CASLRDRGSSYNEQFF. CDR3 nucleotide sequence: TGTGCCAGCCTCCGGGACAGGGGAAGCTCCTACAATGAGCAGTTCTTC. Together with reference TRBV28 and TRBJ2-1, the CDR3 gives the full variable domain: DVKVTQSSRYLVKRTGEKVFLECVQDMDHENMFWYRQDPGLGLRLIYFSYDVKMKEKGDIPEGYSVSREKKERFSLILESASTNQTSMYLCASLRDRGSSYNEQFFGPGTRLTVL.

About this clonotype itself: The germline gene is not matched at one end of the junction; a read error may be the cause. The chain combines TRBV10-3 with TRBJ2-1; TRBD1 aligns across 10 bases. The germline gives CDR1 ENHRY, CDR2 SYGVKD. The CDR3 contains 15 residues. The CDR3 nucleotides are TGTGCCATCAGTGAATTGGGACAGGGGCGCAATGGGCAGTTCTTC. Amino acid sequence: CAISELGQGRNGQFF.

The chain is built from TRBV6-5 and TRBJ1-1; D unresolved. The CDR3 spans 16 residues. CDR1 MNHEY and CDR2 SVGAGI come from the germline V gene. V lost 2 bases, J lost 1 base, and 14 bases lay in between. This chain's CDR3 is CASSYGLWRQNTEAFF. The DNA for the CDR3 is TGTGCCAGCAGTTACGGCCTTTGGCGGCAGAACACTGAAGCTTTCTTT.